What follows are 6 T cell receptor beta chains derived from one specimen sequenced in a study of T cell responses to AZD1222 COVID-19 vaccine. The assay was immunoSEQ multiplex PCR, and TCRdb's table has in-frame clones only and misses some. The repertoire has 95,000 to 150,000 clones, roughly 92% of them found once; the top ten carry around 1.5%. Specimen: peripheral blood, collected on day 0 of AZD1222 vaccination. Receptors originate from an adult in good health.

This clone was seen only once. The chain has TRBV9 and TRBJ1-1; D gene ambiguous. CDR3 length: 11 residues. Looked up from germline, CDR1 is SGDLS and CDR2 is YYNGEE. The V end was cut by 5 bases, the J end by 8 bases, with 10 bases between. The DNA of the CDR3 is TGTGCCAGCAGTGATAGGACGGAAGCTTTCTTT. It encodes CASSDRTEAFF. The full variable domain, in which reference TRBV9 and TRBJ1-1 provide the parts outside the CDR3, is DSGVTQTPKHLITATGQRVTLRCSPRSGDLSVYWYQQSLDQGLQFLIQYYNGEERAKGNILERFSAQQFPDLHSELNLSSLELGDSALYFCASSDRTEAFFGQGTRLTVV.

The chain couples TRBV6-6 to TRBJ1-1; possible D gene TRBD1, 5 bases. CDR3 length equals 12 residues. CDR1 and CDR2 from the germline V gene are MNHNY and SVGAGI (reference sequence). V lost 2 bases, J lost 12 bases, and 13 bases lay in between. This CDR3 reads CASSYPQGVTFF. Written as DNA, the CDR3 is TGTGCCAGCAGTTACCCTCAGGGAGTAACTTTCTTT.

The V and J genes are TRBV29-1 and TRBJ1-1; the D is unclear. The CDR3 runs 15 residues. Trimming cost V 3 bases and J 5 bases, with 19 bases left between them. Germline CDR1 SQVTM, CDR2 ANQGSEA. The CDR3 is CSVDPIPNDGTEAFF. In DNA form, the CDR3 reads TGCAGCGTTGACCCGATACCTAATGATGGGACTGAAGCTTTCTTT.

J is TRBJ2-3 and V is TRBV11-3; D unclear. Germline CDR1 and CDR2: SGHNT and YENEEA. V was cut by 1 base and J by 3 bases, with 8 bases left in between. This CDR3 is 14 amino acids long. CDR3 region: CASSLGVVTDTQYF. The DNA for the CDR3 is TGTGCCAGCAGCTTAGGGGTGGTAACAGATACGCAGTATTTT.

CDR3 in amino acids: CTSSQEGGRVREKLFF. CDR3 bases: TGCACCAGCAGCCAAGAAGGGGGCAGGGTCCGCGAAAAACTGTTTTTT. The chain employs TRBV1 and TRBJ1-4; the D call in the table, TRBD1, was not verified against the DNA. TRBV1 is a listed pseudogene. This CDR3 is 16 amino acids long.

There are a few counts of this clone. The J gene is TRBJ1-5, the V gene TRBV19; D is perhaps TRBD1 (6 bases). The CDR3 loop spans 17 amino acids. In germline, CDR1 is LNHDA, CDR2 SQIVND (reference sequence). V was shortened by 4 bases and J by 0 bases, with 16 bases between the two germline ends. The CDR3 loop reads CASSTLYQGYSNQPQHF. For the CDR3, the DNA is TGTGCCAGTAGTACACTTTATCAGGGGTATAGCAATCAGCCCCAGCATTTT.